These 17 T cell receptor beta chains were sequenced from one sample in a study of ipilimumab plus nivolumab after autologous stem cell transplantation. Sequenced by immunoSEQ multiplex PCR; TCRdb stores in-frame clones only, minus some. Among about 3,500 clones, roughly 90% were seen once, and the ten largest hold 20% to 25%. The starting material was PBMCs, obtained in a trial of ipilimumab plus nivolumab as post-transplant consolidation. These TCRs come from a male donor with multiple myeloma.

This chain links TRBV19 with TRBJ2-5; 8 bases fit TRBD2. After removal of 7 bases from V and 3 bases from J, the junction contained 10 bases not matched to a gene. From germline, CDR1 is LNHDA and CDR2 SQIVND (reference sequence). CDR3 length: 15 residues. The CDR3 region has the DNA TGTGCCAGTAAGGAGGACGGGAGGGCAAAAGAGACCCAGTACTTC. Residues: CASKEDGRAKETQYF.

CDR3 region: CASSLSRGGREKLFF. The CDR3 coding sequence is TGTGCCAGCAGCTTGAGCAGGGGAGGGAGGGAAAAACTGTTTTTT. The chain links TRBV7-8 to TRBJ1-4; tentatively, D is TRBD1 (6 bases). The CDR3 runs to 15 residues. Germline assignment: CDR1 SGHVS and CDR2 FQNEAQ. V was clipped by 3 bases and J by 8 bases, with 16 bases between them.

A single count supports this clone. This rearrangement joins TRBV10-2 to TRBJ2-2; weak D call: TRBD2 (5 bases). Germline CDR1 reads WSHSY; CDR2 reads SAAADI. The CDR3 totals 13 residues. V was clipped by 10 bases and J by 6 bases, with 15 bases between them. The CDR3: CATRPGRAGELFF. The CDR3 nucleotides read TGCGCCACCCGCCCGGGAAGGGCCGGGGAGCTGTTTTTT.

The chain carries TRBV25-1 and TRBJ2-5, with 8 bases fitting TRBD2. The junction had 9 bases not matched to a gene; V was cut back by 7 bases and J by 5 bases. The CDR3 covers 14 residues. Germline V gene data show CDR1 as MGHDK and CDR2 as SYGVNS. CDR3: CASIREGFGETQYF. Here the CDR3 DNA reads TGTGCCAGCATACGGGAGGGCTTTGGTGAGACCCAGTACTTC.

The rearrangement joins TRBV7-9 to TRBJ2-3; the D is unclear. Between the trimmed V and J ends, which lost 6 bases and 5 bases, there was a span of 15 bases. This CDR3 region has 14 residues. The germline CDR1 and CDR2 sequences are SEHNR and FQNEAQ (reference sequence). The CDR3 region is CASRTSSYGDTQYF. In nucleotides, the CDR3 is TGTGCCAGCAGGACCTCCTCCTATGGAGATACGCAGTATTTT.

The rearrangement uses TRBV6-9 and TRBJ2-2, with TRBD2 matching 7 bases. The CDR3 runs to 15 residues. After removal of 5 bases from V and 5 bases from J, the junction contained 8 bases not matched to a gene. CDR1 and CDR2 from the germline V gene are MNHGY and SVAAGI. This chain's CDR3 is CASSPQLLATGELFF. The CDR3 nucleotides read TGTGCCAGCAGTCCACAACTACTAGCGACCGGGGAGCTGTTTTTT.

The chain is built from TRBV5-1 and TRBJ2-1; tentative D call: TRBD2 (6 bases). V was shortened by 4 bases and J by 4 bases, with 15 bases between the two germline ends. The length of the CDR3 is 15 residues. The germline V gene has CDR1 SGHRS and CDR2 YFSETQ. The CDR3 sequence: CASSAGPVKYNEQFF. CDR3 DNA: TGCGCCAGCAGCGCGGGACCCGTCAAATACAATGAGCAGTTCTTC.

This chain links TRBV28 with TRBJ1-6; 10 bases map to TRBD1. Unmatched junction bases numbered 10, after V lost 7 bases and J lost 10 bases. Germline V gene sequence: CDR1 MDHEN, CDR2 SYDVKM. The CDR3 spans 15 residues. CDR3 nucleotides: TGTGCCAGCACCTCAGGCTCGGGACAGGGGTCACCCCTCCACTTT. Translating gives CASTSGSGQGSPLHF.

CDR3 DNA sequence: TGTGCCAGCAGACCCAGGACAGGGCAAGAGACCCAGTACTTC. Translation gives CASRPRTGQETQYF. This rearrangement joins TRBV7-9 to TRBJ2-5, with 8 nucleotides matching TRBD1. V was pared by 6 bases and J by 2 bases, with 5 bases of the junction left unmatched. Looked up from germline, CDR1 is SEHNR and CDR2 is FQNEAQ (reference sequence). The CDR3 totals 14 residues.

The rearrangement uses TRBV5-6 and TRBJ2-1; 13 positions agree with TRBD2. The CDR3 totals 19 residues. In germline, CDR1 is SGHDT, CDR2 YYEEEE. V gave up 0 bases and J gave up 0 bases; unmatched junction bases: 6. CDR3 DNA: TGTGCCAGCAGCTTGGGACTAGCGGGAGGCCCAAGCTCCTACAATGAGCAGTTCTTC. As protein: CASSLGLAGGPSSYNEQFF.

The genes are TRBV30 and TRBJ1-4; 7 bases align to TRBD1. V dropped 4 bases and J dropped 6; count of bases not matched to a gene: 5. From germline, CDR1 is GTSNPN and CDR2 SVGIG (reference sequence). CDR3 size: 13 residues. The CDR3 coding sequence is TGTGCCTGGAAAGGGGGCCCAGATGAAAAACTGTTTTTT. Translating gives CAWKGGPDEKLFF.

This chain uses TRBV6-1 with TRBJ1-5; D uncertain. The V end was cut by 2 bases, the J end by 1 base, with 9 bases between. CDR3 length: 15 residues. Germline lookup yields CDR1 MNHNS and CDR2 SASEGT. The CDR3 loop is CASSERGQSNQPQHF. CDR3 in DNA: TGTGCCAGCAGTGAAAGAGGGCAGAGCAATCAGCCCCAGCATTTT.

The CDR3 reads CASSLNQNTEAFF. The CDR3 bases are TGTGCCAGCAGTCTGAATCAGAACACTGAAGCTTTCTTT. The chain is built from TRBV6-5 and TRBJ1-1; D gene ambiguous. Per germline, CDR1 MNHEY and CDR2 SVGAGI. Trimming took off 5 bases at V and 1 base at J, with 8 bases between the two ends. There are 13 residues in the CDR3.

This clone is a singleton in its sample. The rearrangement uses TRBV30 and TRBJ2-7; D gene uncertain. V was clipped by 2 bases and J by 1 base, with 12 bases between them. The CDR3 is 14 residues long. Per the germline V gene, CDR1 is GTSNPN and CDR2 is SVGIG (reference sequence). DNA of the CDR3: TGTGCCTGGAGTTTGGCATACTCTTCCTACGAGCAGTACTTC. Residues: CAWSLAYSSYEQYF.

V gene TRBV7-2 combines with J gene TRBJ2-1; tentative D call: TRBD2 (6 bases). The CDR3 has 15 residues. The ends were cut back, 4 bases at V and 1 base at J, with 11 bases in the middle. Per germline, CDR1 SGHTA and CDR2 FQGNSA. The CDR3 here is CASSYRERSYNEQFF. CDR3 DNA sequence: TGTGCCAGCAGCTACCGGGAGAGGTCCTACAATGAGCAGTTCTTC. The full variable domain, in which reference TRBV7-2 and TRBJ2-1 provide the parts outside the CDR3, is GAGVSQSPSNKVTEKGKDVELRCDPISGHTALYWYRQSLGQGLEFLIYFQGNSAPDKSGLPSDRFSAERTGGSVSTLTIQRTQQEDSAVYLCASSYRERSYNEQFFGPGTRLTVL.

The chain links TRBV28 to TRBJ1-2, with no clear D. Trimming cost V 5 bases and J 5 bases, with 21 bases left between them. Looked up from germline, CDR1 is MDHEN and CDR2 is SYDVKM. The CDR3 spans 16 residues. CDR3 sequence (DNA): TGTGCCAGCAGTCCGCCAGCCCCAAACAAGAGGTATGGCTACACCTTC. Encoded protein: CASSPPAPNKRYGYTF.

The V and J genes are TRBV19 and TRBJ2-3; 7 positions agree with TRBD1. The germline V gene encodes CDR1 LNHDA and CDR2 SQIVND (reference sequence). The CDR3 loop spans 15 amino acids. The trim removed 4 bases at V and 5 bases at J, leaving 9 bases unmatched. The CDR3 nucleotides are TGTGCCAGTAGTACCCGGGACAGAGTCATAGATACGCAGTATTTT. It is translated as CASSTRDRVIDTQYF.